Sequencing of this T cell receptor (beta chain) was carried out in a study of OX40 agonist ivuxolimab in advanced cancers. V shed 3 bases, J shed 0 bases, and the junction held 2 bases outside the gene matches. Germline-derived CDR1 and CDR2 are MNHEY and SMNVEV (reference sequence). This CDR3 is 15 amino acids long. Sequencing was performed with immunoSEQ multiplex PCR; in TCRdb, only in-frame clones are kept and a portion is missing. The data contain tens of thousands of clones, about 88% of them singletons. The TCR comes from an adult with an advanced solid tumor such as melanoma, head and neck, liver or kidney cancer. The V and J genes are TRBV27 and TRBJ2-1, with 7 bases identical to TRBD1. The starting material was CD4+ or CD8+ T cells sorted from blood, obtained in a trial of the OX40 agonist ivuxolimab. This CDR3 reads CASSFPGGSYNEQFF. The CDR3 region has the DNA TGTGCCAGCAGTTTTCCAGGGGGCTCCTACAATGAGCAGTTCTTC.